This note documents a single T cell receptor beta chain sequence. Its antigen is currently unknown. Here immunoSEQ multiplex PCR was the method, and the copy in TCRdb shows in-frame clones only, minus some. This table has 400,000 to 600,000 clones, around 95% appearing once. The data were taken from a study of shared clonotypes between healthy human individuals. Study at large: For every donor, three CD4 naive, three CD4 memory, two CD8 naive and one CD8 memory plates were used.

Study-level points and caveats: An anticipated effect of sequencing depth on clonotype sharing among donors was recognized.

The germline CDR1 and CDR2 sequences are LNHDA and SQIVND (reference sequence). V was shortened by 3 bases and J by 4 bases, with 9 bases between the two germline ends. This CDR3 has 14 residues. This receptor was obtained from a woman in her 30s in good health. The sample consisted of naive CD4+ T cells sorted from blood. Subset denoted: CD45RA+ positively selected. The chain couples TRBV19 to TRBJ2-2; no definite D call. This CDR3 is CASSIQDFTGELFF. In DNA, the CDR3 is TGTGCCAGTAGTATCCAGGATTTCACCGGGGAGCTGTTTTTT. Filled out from reference TRBV19 and TRBJ2-2, the complete variable domain reads DGGITQSPKYLFRKEGQNVTLSCEQNLNHDAMYWYRQDPGQGLRLIYYSQIVNDFQKGDIAEGYSVSREKKESFPLTVTSAQKNPTAFYLCASSIQDFTGELFFGEGSRLTVL.